One sample yielded the 27 T cell receptor beta chains listed below, sequenced in a study of blood T cell repertoires in COVID-19. Produced via immunoSEQ multiplex PCR; TCRdb's table is partial and in-frame only. The sample carries roughly 51,000 clones, roughly 84% recorded once. Source material: peripheral blood. Receptors originate from a man aged 45-60 years with active COVID-19.

In its sample, this clone was seen once. The CDR3 nucleotides are TGCGCCAGCAAATCCGGGACTAGCGGGAGTGGGGTTACGCAGTATTTT. This gives the protein CASKSGTSGSGVTQYF. The chain employs TRBV4-1 and TRBJ2-3; 14 bases map to TRBD2. CDR1 and CDR2 (germline): MGHRA, YSYEKL. J gave up 8 bases and V 7 bases, and 11 bases lay outside the gene matches. This CDR3 has 16 amino acids.

V gene TRBV5-1 combines with J gene TRBJ2-7; the match to TRBD1 covers 7 bases. Germline V CDR1 and CDR2: SGHRS, YFSETQ. J gave up 3 bases and V 1 base, and 16 bases lay outside the gene matches. The CDR3 has 18 amino acids. The CDR3: CASSLRMYSRDRNYEQYF. CDR3 coding DNA: TGCGCCAGCAGCTTGAGAATGTACTCGAGGGACAGAAACTACGAGCAGTACTTC.

The chain couples TRBV6-6 to TRBJ2-3; 10 positions agree with TRBD2. This CDR3 spans 19 amino acids. The germline CDR1 and CDR2 sequences are MNHNY and SVGAGI (reference sequence). Trimming cost V 7 bases and J 1 base; bases outside gene matches: 17. CDR3 nucleotides: TGTGCCAGCAATCGAGGCTGGCTAGCGGGGGCGGGTGGCACAGATACGCAGTATTTT. Its protein is CASNRGWLAGAGGTDTQYF.

V and J are TRBV4-3 and TRBJ1-6; D may be TRBD1 (6 bases). Germline lookup yields CDR1 LGHNA and CDR2 YSLEER. There are 13 residues in the CDR3. The ends were cut back, 1 base at V and 14 bases at J, with 12 bases in the middle. The CDR3 region is CASSQGTARSLHF. In nucleotides, the CDR3 is TGCGCCAGCAGCCAAGGGACAGCACGATCCCTCCACTTT.

This chain links TRBV24-1 with TRBJ2-1; 7 nucleotides match TRBD1. Germline CDR1 reads KGHDR; CDR2 reads SFDVKD. The CDR3 has 11 amino acids. The junction had 1 base not matched to a gene; V was cut back by 5 bases and J by 10 bases. CDR3 region: CATSGRGEQFF. The CDR3 DNA reads as TGTGCCACCAGTGGCAGGGGGGAGCAGTTCTTC.

The chain links TRBV25-1 to TRBJ1-1; 8 bases match TRBD1. The germline CDR1 and CDR2 sequences are MGHDK and SYGVNS. This CDR3 has 15 amino acids. J gave up 11 bases and V 4 bases, and 15 bases lay outside the gene matches. The CDR3 here is CASSVPGTGASVAFF. CDR3 sequence (DNA): TGTGCCAGCAGTGTACCCGGGACAGGAGCGTCGGTGGCTTTCTTT.

The gene calls are TRBV12-5 and TRBJ2-1; 9 nucleotides align to TRBD2. The CDR3 is 15 residues long. The germline V gene encodes CDR1 LGHNT and CDR2 FRNRAP. V was clipped by 6 bases and J by 4 bases; unmatched bases: 7. The CDR3 bases are TGTGCTAGTGGCGGCGGACTAGCGCCTTACAATGAGCAGTTCTTC. Protein product: CASGGGLAPYNEQFF.

This rearrangement joins TRBV11-2 to TRBJ2-3; 9 nucleotides match TRBD1. The germline V gene encodes CDR1 SGHAT and CDR2 FQNNGV. The CDR3 consists of 16 residues. With V trimmed by 6 bases and J by 2 bases, 9 bases remained unmatched. The CDR3, as DNA: TGTGCCAGCAGGGACAGGGGATCATCCCTCACAGATACGCAGTATTTT. It codes for CASRDRGSSLTDTQYF.

This chain joins TRBV11-3 and TRBJ2-1; 9 bases map to TRBD1. From germline, CDR1 is SGHNT and CDR2 YENEEA. The trim removed 5 bases at V and 7 bases at J, leaving 6 bases unmatched. The CDR3 is made up of 14 amino acids. CDR3 coding DNA: TGTGCCAGCAGCCCTCGGACAGGGGTAAATGAGCAGTTCTTC. Amino acid sequence: CASSPRTGVNEQFF.

The rearrangement joins TRBV19 to TRBJ2-3, with D maybe TRBD2 (6 bases). Trimming removed 8 bases at V and 3 bases at J, with 12 bases between. Germline V gives CDR1 LNHDA, CDR2 SQIVND (reference sequence). The CDR3 runs to 13 residues. The CDR3, as DNA: TGTGCCAGTGGTACGGGAGCGACAGATACGCAGTATTTT. Its protein product is CASGTGATDTQYF.

Comments on this clone: Relative to the germline gene, one junction end is altered; a read error may explain this. The V and J genes are TRBV7-7 and TRBJ2-6; the D gene is possibly TRBD1 (6 bases). There are 18 residues in the CDR3. Per the germline V gene, CDR1 is SSHAT and CDR2 is FNYEAQ (reference sequence). CDR3 in DNA: TGTGCTAGCAGCTTAGCAGGGACATCATCCTCTGGGGCCAACGTCCTGACTTTC. Protein product: CASSLAGTSSSGANVLTF.

This clone has only one observation. This rearrangement joins TRBV6-1 to TRBJ2-3; D call uncertain. Trimming pared 3 bases from V and 2 bases from J, leaving 15 bases between. The CDR3 covers 16 residues. Germline CDR1 is MNHNS and CDR2 is SASEGT. The CDR3, as DNA: TGTGCCAGCAGTGACCTATCCTACAGTCTCACAGATACGCAGTATTTT. Translation: CASSDLSYSLTDTQYF.

The J gene is TRBJ1-1, the V gene TRBV29-1; 8 nucleotides match TRBD1. The CDR3 totals 14 residues. CDR1 is SQVTM and CDR2 is ANQGSEA in the germline V gene. Trimming removed 6 bases from V and 0 bases from J; junction bases left unmatched: 6. The CDR3 reads CSVRDRGMNTEAFF. Here the CDR3 DNA reads TGCAGCGTGCGTGACAGGGGAATGAACACTGAAGCTTTCTTT.

The chain is built from TRBV5-6 and TRBJ1-5, with D possibly being TRBD1 (5 bases). Looked up from germline, CDR1 is SGHDT and CDR2 is YYEEEE. V lost 1 base and J 6 bases, leaving 11 bases between the germline ends. The length of the CDR3 is 14 residues. The CDR3 bases are TGTGCCAGCAGCTTGAGGGGATTAAGTCAGCCCCAGCATTTT. This sequence encodes CASSLRGLSQPQHF.

J is TRBJ2-1 and V is TRBV9; perhaps TRBD2 as D (5 bases). The CDR3 contains 14 residues. Trimming pared 3 bases from V and 10 bases from J, leaving 17 bases between. Germline V gene data show CDR1 as SGDLS and CDR2 as YYNGEE. The CDR3 loop is CASSADSRAWEQFF. The DNA for the CDR3 is TGTGCCAGCAGCGCGGACTCTCGGGCGTGGGAGCAGTTCTTC.

The V and J genes are TRBV10-2 and TRBJ1-1; 7 nucleotides agree with TRBD1. V lost 8 bases to trimming and J lost 5 bases; unmatched junction nucleotides: 5. Per germline, CDR1 WSHSY and CDR2 SAAADI. The CDR3 has 12 residues. The CDR3 DNA is TGCGCCAGCGGAGGGGGCGAGACTGAAGCTTTCTTT. As protein: CASGGGETEAFF.

This chain joins TRBV9 and TRBJ2-5; TRBD1 matches at 7 bases. Germline CDR1 SGDLS, CDR2 YYNGEE. This CDR3 has 14 residues. J gave up 1 base and V 4 bases, and 4 bases lay outside the gene matches. The DNA for the CDR3 is TGTGCCAGCAGCATACGACAGGGCCAAGAGACCCAGTACTTC. Amino acids: CASSIRQGQETQYF.

V and J are TRBV30 and TRBJ1-1; TRBD1 might be the D (5 bases). CDR1 is GTSNPN and CDR2 is SVGIG in the germline V gene (reference sequence). CDR3 size: 13 residues. Trimming stripped 2 bases from V and 1 base from J, with 8 bases between. For the CDR3, the DNA is TGTGCCTGGAGTCAAAGGGGGAACACTGAAGCTTTCTTT. Its translation is CAWSQRGNTEAFF. The entire variable domain, with the rest obtained from reference TRBV30 and TRBJ1-1, is as follows: SQTIHQWPATLVQPVGSPLSLECTVEGTSNPNLYWYRQAAGRGLQLLFYSVGIGQISSEVPQNLSASRPQDRQFILSSKKLLLSDSGFYLCAWSQRGNTEAFFGQGTRLTVV.

The V gene is TRBV4-1, the J gene TRBJ1-1; no firm D call. Trimming took 1 base from V and 0 from J, leaving 9 bases between them. This CDR3 has 15 residues. Per the germline V gene, CDR1 is MGHRA and CDR2 is YSYEKL. The CDR3 here is CASSQGLTVNTEAFF. Written as DNA, the CDR3 is TGCGCCAGCAGCCAAGGCCTTACAGTGAACACTGAAGCTTTCTTT.

In DNA, the CDR3 is TGTGCCAGCAGCCAGGGGCAGGTCGGGGAGCTGTTTTTT. Its translation: CASSQGQVGELFF. The chain combines TRBV7-2 with TRBJ2-2, with D possibly being TRBD1 (6 bases). With 5 bases removed from V and 7 bases from J, the gap between germline ends came to 11 bases. Germline V gene sequence: CDR1 SGHTA, CDR2 FQGNSA. The CDR3 length is 13 residues.

The genes are TRBV5-1 and TRBJ1-2; 10 bases map to TRBD1. Germline V gives CDR1 SGHRS, CDR2 YFSETQ. The trim removed 4 bases at V and 6 bases at J, leaving 15 bases unmatched. This CDR3 spans 17 amino acids. This CDR3 is CASSKTGTGAREDGYTF. CDR3 DNA sequence: TGCGCCAGCAGCAAGACCGGGACAGGGGCCCGAGAAGATGGCTACACCTTC.

V is TRBV5-1 and J is TRBJ2-2; no reliable D call. CDR1 is SGHRS and CDR2 is YFSETQ in the germline V gene. V gave up 3 bases and J gave up 6 bases, with 9 bases separating them. The CDR3 totals 13 residues. The CDR3 here is CASSYYPSGELFF. The CDR3 DNA reads as TGCGCCAGCAGCTACTATCCGTCCGGGGAGCTGTTTTTT.

The chain combines TRBV4-1 with TRBJ1-6, with D perhaps TRBD1 (6 bases). This CDR3 contains 19 residues. The V gene's germline CDR1 is MGHRA and CDR2 YSYEKL. Deletions cut 5 bases from V and 2 bases from J, with 22 bases between. The CDR3 coding sequence is TGCGCCAGCAGCAAATCGACAGGACCCCGAACCACCTATAATTCACCCCTCCACTTT. Its translation is CASSKSTGPRTTYNSPLHF.

This clone was picked up a small number of times. The J gene is TRBJ2-3, the V gene TRBV20-1; TRBD2 is a possible D gene (5 bases). The V gene's germline CDR1 is DFQATT and CDR2 SNEGSKA (reference sequence). The CDR3 runs 11 residues. Trimming left V 7 bases short and J 4 bases short, with 9 bases between. CDR3 in DNA: TGCAGTGTGAGGGTAGCAGATACGCAGTATTTT. Translating it yields CSVRVADTQYF.

The chain employs TRBV9 and TRBJ1-5; D may be TRBD1 (6 bases). V was clipped by 4 bases and J by 4 bases, with 15 bases between them. There are 15 residues in the CDR3. Germline V gives CDR1 SGDLS, CDR2 YYNGEE. CDR3 DNA: TGTGCCAGCAGCTCTGAGGGGGATATGAATCAGCCCCAGCATTTT. This encodes CASSSEGDMNQPQHF.

V usage is TRBV11-2 and J usage is TRBJ1-1; the D gene is possibly TRBD1 (6 bases). V shed 6 bases and J shed 2 bases, with 19 bases lying between them. CDR3 length equals 16 residues. Germline-derived CDR1 and CDR2 are SGHAT and FQNNGV. This chain's CDR3 is CASRWTVSAANTEAFF. Here the CDR3 DNA reads TGTGCCAGCAGGTGGACAGTATCGGCGGCTAACACTGAAGCTTTCTTT.

The chain is built from TRBV29-1 and TRBJ2-7; the D call may be TRBD1 or TRBD2 (5 bases each). Trimming pared 7 bases from V and 5 bases from J, leaving 9 bases between. Germline CDR1 SQVTM, CDR2 ANQGSEA. CDR3 length: 10 amino acids. CDR3 sequence reads: CSGGSDEQYF. The CDR3, as DNA: TGCAGCGGGGGGTCGGACGAGCAGTACTTC.